The rows below give T cell receptor beta chains drawn from one sample of a study of patients and donors after allogeneic stem cell transplantation. TCRdb ran MiXCR on the RT-PCR reads and lists one entry per CDR3 protein. Among 150,000 to 200,000 distinct CDR3 sequences listed, about a quarter were seen once. Sequencing was done on a sample of blood, either unsorted or a sorted T cell fraction (not recorded which). The receptors shown here come from a human donor who was either an allogeneic HSCT recipient or a stem cell or donor lymphocyte infusion donor (not recorded which). It is not recorded whose cells these are; they may come from a transplant donor. Both conserved end residues are part of each CDR3. The order of the fields is D gene, V gene, J gene, CDR3 length, clone size, CDR3 DNA, CDR3 protein. A D gene is named only where the DNA matches it firmly. Expanded clones are given a class, and other clones once, few, many or no size at all.

D gene: TRBD1
V gene: TRBV11-1
J gene: TRBJ1-1
CDR3 length: 14
clone size: -
CDR3 DNA: TGTGCCAGCAGACAGGGGCGAGGGGACACTGAAGCTTTCTTT
CDR3 protein: CASRQGRGDTEAFF

D gene: -
V gene: TRBV5-1
J gene: TRBJ1-1
CDR3 length: 15
clone size: -
CDR3 DNA: TGCGCCAGCAGCGGGCGGACGGCTATGAACACTGAAGCTTTCTTT
CDR3 protein: CASSGRTAMNTEAFF

D gene: TRBD1
V gene: TRBV10-3
J gene: TRBJ1-2
CDR3 length: 13
clone size: -
CDR3 DNA: TGTGCCATCAGTGAGTCAGGGGGCAATGGCTACACCTTC
CDR3 protein: CAISESGGNGYTF

D gene: -
V gene: TRBV20-1
J gene: TRBJ1-4
CDR3 length: 16
clone size: -
CDR3 DNA: TGCAGTGCTAGAGATCTGGCAGGGTTGCGCCCTGAAAAACTGTTTTTT
CDR3 protein: CSARDLAGLRPEKLFF

D gene: TRBD1
V gene: TRBV19
J gene: TRBJ2-5
CDR3 length: 16
clone size: few
CDR3 DNA: TGTGCGAGTCGAGCCTGGACAGGGGACCCACAAGAGACCCAGTACTTC
CDR3 protein: CASRAWTGDPQETQYF

D gene: -
V gene: TRBV10-3
J gene: TRBJ1-1
CDR3 length: 14
clone size: many
CDR3 DNA: TGTGCCATCAGCCAAGGACAGATGAACACTGAAGCTTTCTTT
CDR3 protein: CAISQGQMNTEAFF

D gene: -
V gene: TRBV4-2
J gene: TRBJ1-5
CDR3 length: 16
clone size: -
CDR3 DNA: TGTGCCAGCAGCCAAGTAATGTCTGGGGGCAATCAGCCCCAGCATTTT
CDR3 protein: CASSQVMSGGNQPQHF

D gene: -
V gene: TRBV11-2
J gene: TRBJ2-7
CDR3 length: 11
clone size: -
CDR3 DNA: TGTGCCAGCAGCTTCCCCTACGAGCAGTACTTC
CDR3 protein: CASSFPYEQYF

D gene: -
V gene: TRBV3-1
J gene: TRBJ1-1
CDR3 length: 15
clone size: few
CDR3 DNA: TGTGCCAGCAGCCTTCCTGGATTAGTGGACACTGAAGCTTTCTTT
CDR3 protein: CASSLPGLVDTEAFF

D gene: TRBD1
V gene: TRBV5-1
J gene: TRBJ1-6
CDR3 length: 14
clone size: many
CDR3 DNA: TGCGCCAGCAGCCTGGACAGGAGGGATTCACCCCTCCACTTT
CDR3 protein: CASSLDRRDSPLHF

D gene: TRBD2
V gene: TRBV12-3/TRBV12-4
J gene: TRBJ2-3
CDR3 length: 18
clone size: -
CDR3 DNA: TGTGCCAGCAGTTCTCCCGGGACTAGTCTCGGTATCACAGATACGCAGTATTTT
CDR3 protein: CASSSPGTSLGITDTQYF

D gene: TRBD1
V gene: TRBV27
J gene: TRBJ2-5
CDR3 length: 16
clone size: -
CDR3 DNA: TGTGCCAGCAGTCCGTTAAGCGACAGGGACGGGGAGACCCAGTACTTC
CDR3 protein: CASSPLSDRDGETQYF

D gene: -
V gene: TRBV6-5
J gene: TRBJ2-3
CDR3 length: 14
clone size: -
CDR3 DNA: TGTGCCAGCAGCCGGGAAAGGCCCACAGATACGCAGTATTTT
CDR3 protein: CASSRERPTDTQYF

D gene: TRBD2
V gene: TRBV5-6
J gene: TRBJ2-2
CDR3 length: 16
clone size: few
CDR3 DNA: TGTGCCAGCAGCGGTGAACCGCAGCGGGGCACCGGGGAGCTGTTTTTT
CDR3 protein: CASSGEPQRGTGELFF